The clone carrying this T cell receptor beta chain came up once. Its antigen is currently unknown. This sample stems from a study of cytomegalovirus exposure and HLA in healthy donors. On the study more broadly: Out of fewer than 500 genotyped donors, less than 85% belonged to the Caucasian-associated ancestry cluster.

With 5 bases clipped from V and 9 bases from J, the junction kept 12 bases outside the gene matches. The CDR3 covers 15 residues. CDR1 SGHTA and CDR2 FQGNSA come from the germline V gene. Study-wide results and limits: Reportedly, cytomegalovirus status was diagnosed with high sensitivity and specificity. Cytomegalovirus-associated TCR beta chains were listed, numbering some 180.

Use of 60 Vbeta and 13 Jbeta primers characterized the PCR. Using immunoSEQ multiplex PCR, the repertoire was profiled, and TCRdb retains in-frame clones only, with some absent. The data hold more than 85,000 clones, with about 86% observed a single time. The clonotype comes from a woman aged 25 to 39 in good health and CMV-seronegative. The sequencing input was PBMCs. The chain carries TRBV7-2 and TRBJ2-1; 8 bases agree with TRBD2. The CDR3 DNA is TGTGCCAGCAGCCCTATGACGGGAGGGCCTATTGAGCAGTTCTTC. This codes for CASSPMTGGPIEQFF.